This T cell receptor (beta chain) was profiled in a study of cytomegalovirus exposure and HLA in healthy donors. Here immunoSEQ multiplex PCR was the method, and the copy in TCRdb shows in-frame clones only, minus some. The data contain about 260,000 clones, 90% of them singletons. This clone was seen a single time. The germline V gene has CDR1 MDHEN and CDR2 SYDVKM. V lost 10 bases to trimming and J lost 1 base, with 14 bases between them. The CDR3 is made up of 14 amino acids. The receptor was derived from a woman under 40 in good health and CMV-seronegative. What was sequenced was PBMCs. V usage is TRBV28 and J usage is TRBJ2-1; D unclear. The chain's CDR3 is CATRTYHSYNEQFF. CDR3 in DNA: TGTGCCACAAGGACCTATCATTCCTACAATGAGCAGTTCTTC.